What follows are 9 T cell receptor beta chains derived from one specimen sequenced in a study of shared clonotypes between healthy human individuals. Clones were read by immunoSEQ multiplex PCR, and TCRdb kept only the in-frame ones, dropping some. The table shows a few million clones, with roughly 90% occurring only once. Sequencing was carried out using naive CD4+ T cells from PBMCs. Subset described: CD45RA+ positively selected. Receptor source: a man younger than 30 in good health. Some clones in this sample may be carry-over from other donors' samples.

This chain uses TRBV5-1 with TRBJ1-3; TRBD1 is a possible D gene (5 bases). V was clipped by 0 bases and J by 1 base, with 11 bases between them. This CDR3 spans 16 amino acids. Germline CDR1 reads SGHRS; CDR2 reads YFSETQ. The CDR3 coding sequence is TGCGCCAGCAGCTTGGCCGGATGGGGGTCTGGAAACACCATATATTTT. Translation gives CASSLAGWGSGNTIYF.

The chain carries TRBV30 and TRBJ1-4; 12 nucleotides align to TRBD1. Germline lookup yields CDR1 GTSNPN and CDR2 SVGIG (reference sequence). Trimming at V came to 6 bases and at J to 8 bases, leaving 10 bases not matched to a gene. CDR3 length equals 15 residues. The CDR3 bases are TGTGCCTGTACCGGGACAGGGGGCGTTGGGGAAAAACTGTTTTTT. Its translation: CACTGTGGVGEKLFF.

The genes are TRBV14 and TRBJ2-1; D is unresolved. Trimming took 0 bases from V and 4 from J, leaving 13 bases between them. The CDR3 extends over 16 amino acids. Germline-derived CDR1 and CDR2 are SGHDN and FVKESK. The CDR3 is CASSQDSRLGYNEQFF. The CDR3 DNA follows: TGTGCCAGCAGCCAAGATTCCCGACTGGGATACAATGAGCAGTTCTTC.

The rearrangement joins TRBV5-1 to TRBJ2-2, with D possibly called TRBD1 or TRBD2 (5 bases each). V was clipped by 0 bases and J by 4 bases, with 13 bases between them. The germline CDR1 and CDR2 sequences are SGHRS and YFSETQ. This CDR3 spans 16 amino acids. The CDR3 reads CASSLEGVGGTGELFF. The CDR3 DNA is TGCGCCAGCAGCTTGGAAGGGGTTGGGGGCACCGGGGAGCTGTTTTTT.

V and J are TRBV5-1 and TRBJ1-1; no clear D. The V end was cut by 5 bases, the J end by 1 base, with 9 bases between. The germline V gene has CDR1 SGHRS and CDR2 YFSETQ. The CDR3 runs 13 residues. This CDR3 is CASRFDRNTEAFF. The CDR3, as DNA: TGCGCCAGCAGATTTGATCGGAACACTGAAGCTTTCTTT.

The CDR3 reads CASSPRQGRTGELFF. DNA of the CDR3: TGTGCCAGCAGCCCGCGCCAAGGCCGGACCGGGGAGCTGTTTTTT. This chain uses TRBV5-4 with TRBJ2-2; D uncertain. Germline V gene sequence: CDR1 SGHNT, CDR2 YYREEE (reference sequence). The CDR3 consists of 15 residues. The V end was cut by 4 bases, the J end by 5 bases, with 15 bases between.

The DNA for the CDR3 is TGTGCCAGCAGTCCCCACAGGGTTTATTACAATGAGCAGTTCTTC. This sequence encodes CASSPHRVYYNEQFF. J is TRBJ2-1 and V is TRBV28; possible D gene TRBD1, 6 bases. The length of the CDR3 is 15 residues. Germline assignment: CDR1 MDHEN and CDR2 SYDVKM. Trimming removed 5 bases at V and 4 bases at J, with 15 bases between.

In its sample, this clone was seen a few times. The chain has TRBV28 and TRBJ2-1; D not certain. Trimming took 7 bases from V and 8 from J, leaving 9 bases between them. This CDR3 region has 11 residues. Per the germline V gene, CDR1 is MDHEN and CDR2 is SYDVKM. The CDR3 spells CASTSRHEQFF. The DNA of the CDR3 is TGTGCCAGCACATCCCGGCATGAGCAGTTCTTC.

This clone was recorded once. The rearrangement links TRBV28 to TRBJ2-7; 7 bases align to TRBD1. The CDR3 consists of 16 residues. Germline V gene lookup returns CDR1 MDHEN and CDR2 SYDVKM. V was clipped by 6 bases and J by 0 bases; unmatched bases: 11. CDR3 protein: CASRRVTGDSSYEQYF. The CDR3 DNA reads as TGTGCCAGCAGAAGAGTAACAGGGGATAGCTCCTACGAGCAGTACTTC.